This entry lists 5 T cell receptor beta chains sequenced from one sample in a study of cytomegalovirus exposure and HLA in healthy donors. PCR used 60 Vbeta primers and 13 Jbeta primers. Libraries were prepared by immunoSEQ multiplex PCR; TCRdb keeps only in-frame clonotypes and omits some of them. The data contain under 200,000 clones, roughly 74% of them singletons. Sequenced: PBMCs. Receptors were obtained from a woman in her twenties or thirties in good health and CMV-seropositive.

The chain employs TRBV19 and TRBJ2-1, with D unresolved. The CDR3 extends over 15 amino acids. With 1 base removed from V and 0 bases from J, the gap between germline ends came to 7 bases. CDR1 and CDR2 from the germline V gene are LNHDA and SQIVND (reference sequence). The CDR3 is CASSIVASSYNEQFF. The CDR3 coding sequence is TGTGCCAGTAGTATAGTCGCTAGCTCCTACAATGAGCAGTTCTTC.

The genes are TRBV5-4 and TRBJ1-1, with 8 bases matching TRBD1. The J segment lost 4 bases and the V segment lost 2 bases, leaving 4 bases of the junction unmatched. The CDR3 sequence is 14 residues long. The germline gives CDR1 SGHNT, CDR2 YYREEE (reference sequence). CDR3 loop: CASSFGQGGTEAFF. Here the CDR3 DNA reads TGTGCCAGCAGCTTCGGACAGGGTGGCACTGAAGCTTTCTTT.

To note about this clone: At one boundary the junction diverges from the germline segment, which might be a read error. This rearrangement joins TRBV7-9 to TRBJ1-1; a weak D match, TRBD1 (6 bases). Germline CDR1 reads SEHNR; CDR2 reads FQNEAQ (reference sequence). The CDR3 spans 16 residues. The CDR3 bases are TGTGCCAGCAGATTAGAGGGGACAAAGCCCCACACTGAAGCTTTCTTT. Protein product: CASRLEGTKPHTEAFF. The complete variable domain, with remaining parts taken from reference TRBV7-9 and TRBJ1-1, reads DTGVSQNPRHKITKRGQNVTFRCDPISEHNRLYWYRQTLGQGPEFLTYFQNEAQLEKSRLLSDRFSAERPKGSFSTLEIQRTEQGDSAMYLCASRLEGTKPHTEAFFGQGTRLTVV.

This clone appeared a few times. The chain has TRBV28 and TRBJ1-1; the D gene is possibly TRBD1 (6 bases). CDR1 MDHEN and CDR2 SYDVKM come from the germline V gene. The germline V and J ends were trimmed by 6 bases and 6 bases, with 17 bases remaining between them. The CDR3 loop spans 14 amino acids. The CDR3 sequence: CASSNDIRTAEAFF. The CDR3 DNA follows: TGTGCCAGCAGCAATGACATACGGACAGCTGAAGCTTTCTTT.

This chain links TRBV6-6 with TRBJ2-7; D unresolved. Trimming removed 4 bases at V and 5 bases at J, with 6 bases between. CDR3 length: 11 residues. The germline gives CDR1 MNHNY, CDR2 SVGAGI (reference sequence). CDR3 region: CASSFTHEQYF. In DNA form, the CDR3 reads TGTGCCAGCAGTTTTACTCACGAGCAGTACTTC.